This T cell receptor (beta chain) was retrieved from a study of technical replicates of blood from a handful of donors. The method was immunoSEQ multiplex PCR; TCRdb's version includes in-frame clones alone and lacks a portion of them. The sample has more than 65,000 clones; over 95% are singletons. Germline values: CDR1 MGHRA, CDR2 YSYEKL. V lost 1 base, J lost 2 bases, and 8 bases lay in between. The length of the CDR3 is 14 residues. This clone appeared once. Material: T cells isolated from PBMCs. The J gene is TRBJ1-2, the V gene TRBV4-1; D possibly corresponds to TRBD1 (5 bases). This receptor was taken from a human donor in good health. CDR3 region: CASSQGRQNYGYTF. CDR3 DNA: TGCGCCAGCAGCCAAGGTCGACAGAACTATGGCTACACCTTC.